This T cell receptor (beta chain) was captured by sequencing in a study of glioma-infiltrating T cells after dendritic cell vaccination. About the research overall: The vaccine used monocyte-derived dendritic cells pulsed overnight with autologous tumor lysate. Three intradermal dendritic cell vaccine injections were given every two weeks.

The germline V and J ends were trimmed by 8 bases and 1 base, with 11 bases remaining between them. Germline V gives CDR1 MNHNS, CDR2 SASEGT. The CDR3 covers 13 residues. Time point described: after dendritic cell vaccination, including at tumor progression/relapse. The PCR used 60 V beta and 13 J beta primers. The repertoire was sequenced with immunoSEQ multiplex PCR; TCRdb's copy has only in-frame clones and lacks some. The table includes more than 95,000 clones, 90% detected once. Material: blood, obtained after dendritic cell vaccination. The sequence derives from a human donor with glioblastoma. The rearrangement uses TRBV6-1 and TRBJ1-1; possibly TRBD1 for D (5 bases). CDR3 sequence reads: CASAGRANTEAFF. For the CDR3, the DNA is TGTGCCAGCGCCGGCAGGGCGAACACTGAAGCTTTCTTT.